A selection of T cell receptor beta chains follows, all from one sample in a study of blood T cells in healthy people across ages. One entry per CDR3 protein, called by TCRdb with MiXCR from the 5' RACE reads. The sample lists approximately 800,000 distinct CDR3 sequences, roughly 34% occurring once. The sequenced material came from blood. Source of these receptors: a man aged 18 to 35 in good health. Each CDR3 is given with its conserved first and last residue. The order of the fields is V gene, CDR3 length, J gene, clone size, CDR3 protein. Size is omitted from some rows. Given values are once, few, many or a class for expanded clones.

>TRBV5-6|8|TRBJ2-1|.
CASSLTYF
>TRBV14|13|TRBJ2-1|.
CASSQMTDNEQFF
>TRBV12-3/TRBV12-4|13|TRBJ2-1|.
CASSPRDNNEQFF
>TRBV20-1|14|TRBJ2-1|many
CSARDSRTYNEQFF
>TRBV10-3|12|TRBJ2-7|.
CAIQPRGQEQYF
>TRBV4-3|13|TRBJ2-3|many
CASSQDLPDTQYF
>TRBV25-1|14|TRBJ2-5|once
CASSESPGKETQYF
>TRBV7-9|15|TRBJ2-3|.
CASSPPGISTDTQYF
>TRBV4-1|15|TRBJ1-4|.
CASSQVQGGDEKLFF
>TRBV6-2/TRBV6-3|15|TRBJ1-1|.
CAIGRRATPNTEAFF
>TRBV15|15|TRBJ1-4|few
CATSRDRATNEKLFF
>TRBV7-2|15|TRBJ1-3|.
CASSNTGSSGNTIYF
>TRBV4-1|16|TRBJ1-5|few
CASSQDLGIGNQPQHF
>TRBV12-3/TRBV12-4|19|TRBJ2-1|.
CASSLLAAGTGSSYDEQFF
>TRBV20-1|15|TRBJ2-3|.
CSARGRRGGTDTQYF
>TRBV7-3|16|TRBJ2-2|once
CASSVAGGPNTGELFF
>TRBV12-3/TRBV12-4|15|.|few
CASSFRTAGVETQYF
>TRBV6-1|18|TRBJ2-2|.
CASSSGQSAPLNTGELFF
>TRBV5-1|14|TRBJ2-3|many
CASSLSRGADTQYF
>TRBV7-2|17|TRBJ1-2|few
CASSLVGGRIARDGYTF
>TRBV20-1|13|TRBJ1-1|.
CSASGPTNTEAFF
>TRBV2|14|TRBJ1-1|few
CASSPRRGNTEAFF
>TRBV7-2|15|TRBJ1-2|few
CASSPQISRDYGYTF
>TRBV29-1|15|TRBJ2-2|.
CSVVRSSTNTGELFF
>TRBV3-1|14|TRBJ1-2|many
CASSQLGRNYGYTF
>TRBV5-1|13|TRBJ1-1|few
CASSLAGGVEAFF
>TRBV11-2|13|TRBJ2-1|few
CASSGTSGGEQFF
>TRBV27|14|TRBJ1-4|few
CASSLGRGPEKLFF
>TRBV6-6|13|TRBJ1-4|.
CASSYTVDEKLFF
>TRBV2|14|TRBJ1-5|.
CASIGDRGNQPQHF
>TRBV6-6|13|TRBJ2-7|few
CASSDQQGYEQYF
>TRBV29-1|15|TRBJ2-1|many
CSVEDNRGLGNEQFF
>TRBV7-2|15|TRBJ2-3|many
CASSFAGRAPDTQYF
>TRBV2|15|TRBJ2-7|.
CASTYVAGSTYEQYF
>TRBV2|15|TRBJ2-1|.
CASPTRDYGVVTQFF
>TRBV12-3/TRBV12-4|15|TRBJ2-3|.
CASSFSGLVADTQYF
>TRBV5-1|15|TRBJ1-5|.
CASSSTGTGNQPQHF
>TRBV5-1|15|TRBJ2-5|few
CASSAPGTGEETQYF
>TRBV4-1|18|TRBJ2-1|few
CASSSGWGGRIGANEQFF
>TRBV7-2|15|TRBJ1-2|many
CASSLEGAANYGYTF
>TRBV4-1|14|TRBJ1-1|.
CASSQPTGRGVAFF
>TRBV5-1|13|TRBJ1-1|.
CASSLAETTEAFF
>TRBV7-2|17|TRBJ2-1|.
CASSLAGARFSDNEQFF
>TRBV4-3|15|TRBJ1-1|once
CASSQTYRVNTEAFF
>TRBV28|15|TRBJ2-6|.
CASTDSSSGANVLTF
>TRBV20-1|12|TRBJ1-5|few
CSATAGNQPQHF
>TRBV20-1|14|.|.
CSASLRGGGETQYF
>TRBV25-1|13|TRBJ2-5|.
CASMSRGQETQYF
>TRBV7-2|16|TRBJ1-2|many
CASSLAGTGGWNGYTF
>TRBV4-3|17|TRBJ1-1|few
CASSQDPAGATDTEAFF